The TCR beta chain under discussion was sequenced for a study of human T cells and chemical hapten exposure. The overall study: Epicutaneous patch tests delivered 0.01% DPC to the upper back, with evaluation at 6 days. Patients, predominantly female, presented with alopecia areata, totalis or universalis.

Notes on the study in general: Sensitizing to DPC left TCRs with a frequency above 1 in 1000 unaltered.

TCRdb independently ran MiXCR on the RACE reads; one entry per CDR3 protein. The sample has around 350,000 distinct CDR3 sequences, around 5% seen once. This clonotype was recorded only once. Its target is unknown. An end of the junction does not agree with germline; a read error may underlie this. Time point in this sample: pre-sensitization, week 0. Treatment of the sample: therapeutic diphenylcyclopropenone sensitization with weekly scalp DPC. The total RNA was obtained from whole blood that was not fractionated. Germline CDR1 MDHEN, CDR2 SYDVKM. This CDR3 has 15 residues. The J gene is TRBJ2-7, the V gene TRBV28; 10 positions match TRBD1. Sequenced material: whole blood, taken in connection with sensitization to the hapten diphenylcyclopropenone (DPC). The sequence came from a woman under 30 with alopecia areata. Some clones in this sample may be carry-over from other donors' samples. CDR3 sequence reads: CASTLGQGVFYELYF. The CDR3, as DNA: TGTGCCAGCACTCTCGGACAGGGGGTTTTCTACGAGCTGTACTTC. Supplemented by reference TRBV28 and TRBJ2-7, the full variable domain reads DVKVTQSSRYLVKRTGEKVFLECVQDMDHENMFWYRQDPGLGLRLIYFSYDVKMKEKGDIPEGYSVSREKKERFSLILESASTNQTSMYLCASTLGQGVFYELYFGPGTRLTVT.